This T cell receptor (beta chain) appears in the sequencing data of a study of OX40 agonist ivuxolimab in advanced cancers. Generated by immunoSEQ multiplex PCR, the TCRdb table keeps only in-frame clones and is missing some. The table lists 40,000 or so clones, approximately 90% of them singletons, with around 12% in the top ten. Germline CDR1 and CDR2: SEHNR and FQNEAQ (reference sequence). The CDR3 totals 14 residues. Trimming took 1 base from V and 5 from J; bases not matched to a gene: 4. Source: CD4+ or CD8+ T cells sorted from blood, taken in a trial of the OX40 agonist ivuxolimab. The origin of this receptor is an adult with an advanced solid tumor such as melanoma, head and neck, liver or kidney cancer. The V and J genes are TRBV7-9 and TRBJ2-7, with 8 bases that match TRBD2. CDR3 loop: CASSLVSGSDEQYF. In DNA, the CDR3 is TGTGCCAGCAGCTTAGTCAGCGGGAGCGACGAGCAGTACTTC.